This TCR beta chain was sequenced in a study of neurological immune-mediated disorders. Points from the study as a whole: In HTLV-1-associated myelopathy, TCR clonal expansion was greatest, whereas multiple sclerosis had the least, falling below healthy controls.

TCRdb analysed the 5' RACE reads with MiXCR anew, one entry per CDR3 protein. The repertoire holds roughly 41,000 distinct CDR3 sequences, about 1.8% seen once, with roughly 2% in the top ten. This clonotype was recorded many times. The antigen is not known. The specimen sequenced was PBMCs. The clonotype comes from a woman in her thirties or forties with multiple sclerosis.

CDR3 protein: CASSLGQGSDTQYF. The CDR3 nucleotides read TGCGCCAGCAGCTTGGGACAGGGTTCAGATACGCAGTATTTT. The chain has TRBV5-1 and TRBJ2-3, with 7 bases aligning to TRBD1. The CDR3 length is 14 residues. The V and J ends lost 0 bases and 4 bases, in that order; junction bases with no gene match: 2. Germline CDR1 reads SGHRS; CDR2 reads YFSETQ.